This is a list of T cell receptor beta chains from one sample in a study of T cells after posttransplantation cyclophosphamide. Method: immunoSEQ multiplex PCR; TCRdb's copy keeps in-frame clones and lacks some. Among approximately 52,000 clones, around 84% were seen once, and the ten largest hold approximately 3%. Sample: PBMCs. These receptors all come from a young man with a blood cancer, CMV-positive, and with a related stem cell donor. The CDR3 runs from the conserved cysteine through the conserved F or W. Fields, in order: D gene, J gene, clone size, V gene, CDR3 DNA, CDR3 protein. D genes are given only for firm matches. Only some rows state a clone size, as once, few, many or a class for expanded clones.

D gene: -
J gene: TRBJ2-1
clone size: -
V gene: TRBV4-2
CDR3 DNA: TGTGCCAGCAGCCAACTAGCGAATGAGCAGTTCTTC
CDR3 protein: CASSQLANEQFF

D gene: -
J gene: TRBJ2-3
clone size: -
V gene: TRBV2
CDR3 DNA: TGTGCCAGCAGTGCCAGGGTCGCAGATACGCAGTATTTT
CDR3 protein: CASSARVADTQYF

D gene: TRBD2
J gene: TRBJ2-5
clone size: -
V gene: TRBV30
CDR3 DNA: TGTGCCTGGAGTAACGTAACTAGCGGGAGTGGGGAGACCCAGTACTTC
CDR3 protein: CAWSNVTSGSGETQYF

D gene: TRBD1
J gene: TRBJ2-7
clone size: -
V gene: TRBV7-8
CDR3 DNA: TGTGCCAGCAGCCTGCCCGGGACAGGGACCAGTGGAGAGCAGTACTTC
CDR3 protein: CASSLPGTGTSGEQYF

D gene: -
J gene: TRBJ2-3
clone size: -
V gene: TRBV9
CDR3 DNA: TGTGCCAGCAGCGTTACCTCTAATACAGGCACAGATACGCAGTATTTT
CDR3 protein: CASSVTSNTGTDTQYF

D gene: -
J gene: TRBJ2-7
clone size: -
V gene: TRBV28
CDR3 DNA: TGTGCCAGCAGTTCAGGGGCAGGCGGATCCTACGAGCAGTACTTC
CDR3 protein: CASSSGAGGSYEQYF

D gene: -
J gene: TRBJ2-7
clone size: -
V gene: TRBV1
CDR3 DNA: TGCACCAGCAGCCAAGCCGTCCGAGAAGTCCACGAGCAGTACTTC
CDR3 protein: CTSSQAVREVHEQYF

D gene: TRBD1
J gene: TRBJ1-5
clone size: -
V gene: TRBV28
CDR3 DNA: TGTGCCAGCAAGACCTTAAATGGCAGGGGGGATTTTAGCAATCAGCCCCAGCATTTT
CDR3 protein: CASKTLNGRGDFSNQPQHF

D gene: TRBD2
J gene: TRBJ2-1
clone size: -
V gene: TRBV30
CDR3 DNA: TGTGCCTGGAGCCCCGCCCGGACTAGTCTTTACAATGAGCAGTTCTTC
CDR3 protein: CAWSPARTSLYNEQFF

D gene: TRBD2
J gene: TRBJ2-3
clone size: -
V gene: TRBV18
CDR3 DNA: TGTGCCAGCTCCCCCCGAAGGAGCGGGAGGCAAACAGATACGCAGTATTTT
CDR3 protein: CASSPRRSGRQTDTQYF

D gene: TRBD1
J gene: TRBJ1-4
clone size: -
V gene: TRBV6-5
CDR3 DNA: TGTGCCAGCAGTTCACGGACAGGTTCCCTGTTTTTT
CDR3 protein: CASSSRTGSLFF

D gene: TRBD1
J gene: TRBJ1-5
clone size: -
V gene: TRBV4-2
CDR3 DNA: TGTGCCAGCAGCCGAGGGGGCGCGGGAAATCAGCCCCAGCATTTT
CDR3 protein: CASSRGGAGNQPQHF

D gene: TRBD2
J gene: TRBJ2-7
clone size: once
V gene: TRBV27
CDR3 DNA: TGTGCCAGCCATGGGGGGGGAGGCGAGCAGTACTTC
CDR3 protein: CASHGGGGEQYF

D gene: TRBD2
J gene: TRBJ2-1
clone size: -
V gene: TRBV14
CDR3 DNA: TGTGCCAGCAGCCTGGGACTAGCGGGGATTACAAATGAGCAGTTCTTC
CDR3 protein: CASSLGLAGITNEQFF

D gene: TRBD1
J gene: TRBJ1-2
clone size: -
V gene: TRBV7-8
CDR3 DNA: TGTGCCAGCAGCTTAGTGGGACAGGGGACTGTGAACTATGGCTACACCTTC
CDR3 protein: CASSLVGQGTVNYGYTF

D gene: -
J gene: TRBJ1-1
clone size: -
V gene: TRBV6-1
CDR3 DNA: TGTGCCAGCAGTGAAGTGGGGGCGGGGGGAATGAACACTGAAGCTTTCTTT
CDR3 protein: CASSEVGAGGMNTEAFF

D gene: -
J gene: TRBJ2-7
clone size: -
V gene: TRBV7-9
CDR3 DNA: TGTGCCAGCAGCTTTGGCGGGCTCCCCTACGAGCAGTACTTC
CDR3 protein: CASSFGGLPYEQYF

D gene: TRBD2
J gene: TRBJ2-5
clone size: -
V gene: TRBV7-9
CDR3 DNA: TGTGCCAGCAGCTCGGGAGGGCCGGGGGAGACCCAGTACTTC
CDR3 protein: CASSSGGPGETQYF

D gene: TRBD1
J gene: TRBJ1-2
clone size: -
V gene: TRBV29-1
CDR3 DNA: TGCAGCGTTGCGGACAGGAGCTATGGCTACACCTTC
CDR3 protein: CSVADRSYGYTF

D gene: TRBD2
J gene: TRBJ2-1
clone size: -
V gene: TRBV30
CDR3 DNA: TGTGCCTGGAGTGCCCCCGGACTAGCGGGCGTCCAGTTCTTC
CDR3 protein: CAWSAPGLAGVQFF

D gene: -
J gene: TRBJ1-2
clone size: -
V gene: TRBV25-1
CDR3 DNA: TGTGCCAGCAGTGGCGGGGGCTATGGCTACACCTTC
CDR3 protein: CASSGGGYGYTF

D gene: -
J gene: TRBJ2-7
clone size: -
V gene: TRBV6-1
CDR3 DNA: TGTGCCAGCTCCTCTGAAGGGGTCTACGAGCAGTACTTC
CDR3 protein: CASSSEGVYEQYF

D gene: TRBD2
J gene: TRBJ2-1
clone size: -
V gene: TRBV5-1
CDR3 DNA: TGCGCCAGCAGCGGACTAGCAGGTTACAATGAGCAGTTCTTC
CDR3 protein: CASSGLAGYNEQFF

D gene: -
J gene: TRBJ2-3
clone size: -
V gene: TRBV4-2
CDR3 DNA: TGTGCCAGCGCGGGCGGGTGGAAGGTCAGCACAGATACGCAGTATTTT
CDR3 protein: CASAGGWKVSTDTQYF

D gene: TRBD1
J gene: TRBJ2-7
clone size: -
V gene: TRBV10-1
CDR3 DNA: TGCGCCAGCAACCACCGACGAAGGACAGGGAAATTCTCGTACGAGCAGTACTTC
CDR3 protein: CASNHRRRTGKFSYEQYF

D gene: -
J gene: TRBJ2-1
clone size: -
V gene: TRBV7-2
CDR3 DNA: TGTGCCAGCAGCTTCCGGGACACGCTTAGGGATGAGCAGTTCTTC
CDR3 protein: CASSFRDTLRDEQFF

D gene: -
J gene: TRBJ2-1
clone size: once
V gene: TRBV5-1
CDR3 DNA: TGCGCCAGCAGGCCCCGAGCCACTATAAGCTCCTACAATGAGCAGTTCTTC
CDR3 protein: CASRPRATISSYNEQFF

D gene: -
J gene: TRBJ1-1
clone size: -
V gene: TRBV27
CDR3 DNA: TGTGCCAGCAGTTTAAAGGGCGGGACTGAAGCTTTCTTT
CDR3 protein: CASSLKGGTEAFF

D gene: TRBD1
J gene: TRBJ1-2
clone size: -
V gene: TRBV6-1
CDR3 DNA: TGTGCCACGGGGCCAGACAGGGGGGTAAACTATGGCTACACCTTC
CDR3 protein: CATGPDRGVNYGYTF

D gene: TRBD2
J gene: TRBJ2-7
clone size: -
V gene: TRBV9
CDR3 DNA: TGTGCCAGCAGCGACGGACTAGCGGGAAATCGCGACGAGCAGTACTTC
CDR3 protein: CASSDGLAGNRDEQYF

D gene: -
J gene: TRBJ1-2
clone size: few
V gene: TRBV2
CDR3 DNA: TGTGCCAGCACAGTCAGCTATGGCTACACCTTC
CDR3 protein: CASTVSYGYTF

D gene: -
J gene: TRBJ1-1
clone size: -
V gene: TRBV28
CDR3 DNA: TGTGCCAGCAGTCTCCGGCGGGGGGTTAACACTGAAGCTTTCTTT
CDR3 protein: CASSLRRGVNTEAFF

D gene: -
J gene: TRBJ2-3
clone size: few
V gene: TRBV28
CDR3 DNA: TGTGCCAGCAGCTGGAATTCCGGAGCCACAGATACGCAGTATTTT
CDR3 protein: CASSWNSGATDTQYF

D gene: -
J gene: TRBJ1-5
clone size: -
V gene: TRBV6-5
CDR3 DNA: TGTGCCAGCAGTTACTCGGGGGGTAATCAGCCCCAGCATTTT
CDR3 protein: CASSYSGGNQPQHF

D gene: TRBD1
J gene: TRBJ2-7
clone size: -
V gene: TRBV30
CDR3 DNA: TGTGCCTGGAGCCGGGACAGGGGCGACGAGCAGTACTTC
CDR3 protein: CAWSRDRGDEQYF

D gene: -
J gene: TRBJ1-1
clone size: -
V gene: TRBV5-4
CDR3 DNA: TGTGCCAGCAGCTTACAACAGGGTGGTTTGACTGAAGCTTTCTTT
CDR3 protein: CASSLQQGGLTEAFF

D gene: -
J gene: TRBJ2-1
clone size: few
V gene: TRBV28
CDR3 DNA: TGTGCCAGCAGTTCCCGCCGGGGATCAGATGAGCAGTTCTTC
CDR3 protein: CASSSRRGSDEQFF

D gene: -
J gene: TRBJ1-1
clone size: -
V gene: TRBV5-1
CDR3 DNA: TGCGCCAGCAAACCTGACAGTGGGAACATTGAAGCTTTCTTT
CDR3 protein: CASKPDSGNIEAFF

D gene: TRBD1
J gene: TRBJ1-6
clone size: -
V gene: TRBV11-2
CDR3 DNA: TGTGCCAGCAGCACCGGGACAGACAATTCACCCCTCCACTTT
CDR3 protein: CASSTGTDNSPLHF

D gene: TRBD1
J gene: TRBJ2-1
clone size: -
V gene: TRBV7-9
CDR3 DNA: TGTGCCAGCAGCCGGACAGGGGATAGCTCCTACAATGAGCAGTTCTTC
CDR3 protein: CASSRTGDSSYNEQFF

D gene: -
J gene: TRBJ1-5
clone size: -
V gene: TRBV19
CDR3 DNA: TGTGCCAGTAGTATCTGGGGAAGGGGTCAGCCCCAGCATTTT
CDR3 protein: CASSIWGRGQPQHF

D gene: -
J gene: TRBJ2-2
clone size: -
V gene: TRBV6-1
CDR3 DNA: TGTGCCAGCAGTGAAGCTTGGAGCGCCGGGGAGCTGTTTTTT
CDR3 protein: CASSEAWSAGELFF

D gene: TRBD1
J gene: TRBJ2-5
clone size: -
V gene: TRBV19
CDR3 DNA: TGTGCCAGTAGTGTGGGACAGGGGAGAGGACAAGAGACCCAGTACTTC
CDR3 protein: CASSVGQGRGQETQYF

D gene: -
J gene: TRBJ1-2
clone size: once
V gene: TRBV2
CDR3 DNA: TGTGCCAGCTCAGGCGCGGGCACGTCCTATGGCTACACCTTC
CDR3 protein: CASSGAGTSYGYTF

D gene: TRBD1
J gene: TRBJ2-5
clone size: -
V gene: TRBV7-9
CDR3 DNA: TGTGCCAGCAGCGGTGGACAGGGGGAAGAGACCCAGTACTTC
CDR3 protein: CASSGGQGEETQYF

D gene: TRBD2
J gene: TRBJ2-1
clone size: -
V gene: TRBV19
CDR3 DNA: TGTGCCAGTAAGGGAGCGGGAGAGGCTGAGCAGTTCTTC
CDR3 protein: CASKGAGEAEQFF

D gene: TRBD2
J gene: TRBJ2-7
clone size: -
V gene: TRBV19
CDR3 DNA: TGTGCCAGTATCGGTCTTATGACGACTAGCGGGACCTACGAGCAGTACTTC
CDR3 protein: CASIGLMTTSGTYEQYF

D gene: TRBD1
J gene: TRBJ1-4
clone size: -
V gene: TRBV7-9
CDR3 DNA: TGTGCCAGCAGATCACAGGGGTCTGGTGAAAAACTGTTTTTT
CDR3 protein: CASRSQGSGEKLFF

D gene: TRBD2
J gene: TRBJ2-7
clone size: -
V gene: TRBV7-9
CDR3 DNA: TGTGCCAGCGCGGGAGAATCCTACGAGCAGTACTTC
CDR3 protein: CASAGESYEQYF

D gene: -
J gene: TRBJ2-7
clone size: -
V gene: TRBV2
CDR3 DNA: TGTGCCAGCAGCGAGGCCTACGAGCAGTACTTC
CDR3 protein: CASSEAYEQYF

D gene: TRBD2
J gene: TRBJ2-5
clone size: -
V gene: TRBV5-1
CDR3 DNA: TGCGCCAGCAGCTTGGCCGTGTCGGGAGGAATGGAGACCCAGTACTTC
CDR3 protein: CASSLAVSGGMETQYF

D gene: -
J gene: TRBJ1-5
clone size: -
V gene: TRBV30
CDR3 DNA: TGTGCCTGTAGACGGGGGAACAATCAGCCCCAGCATTTT
CDR3 protein: CACRRGNNQPQHF

D gene: TRBD1
J gene: TRBJ1-5
clone size: -
V gene: TRBV7-2
CDR3 DNA: TGTGCCAGCAGCCCAGGACAGGGGCGAATAAGCAATCAGCCCCAGCATTTT
CDR3 protein: CASSPGQGRISNQPQHF

D gene: TRBD2
J gene: TRBJ2-3
clone size: -
V gene: TRBV28
CDR3 DNA: TGTGCCAGCAGCGCTCCATCGACTAGCGGGATCACAGATACGCAGTATTTT
CDR3 protein: CASSAPSTSGITDTQYF